These T cell receptor beta chains were read from a single sample in a study of long-term antiretroviral therapy in people with HIV. Using immunoSEQ multiplex PCR, the repertoire was profiled, and TCRdb retains in-frame clones only, with some absent. Of under 15,000 clones in the sample, over 60% were seen once. The sample in question was unsorted PBMCs, obtained 0.5 years before starting antiretroviral therapy. The receptors here all came from a woman in her thirties or forties with HIV. The CDR3 runs from the conserved cysteine through the conserved F or W. Each record gives: CDR3 protein, CDR3 DNA, V gene, clone size, D gene, J gene. D genes are given only for firm matches. Clone size is given for some rows only: seen once, a few or many times, or a class if the clone is expanded.

CDR3aa: CASSLGDGNTIRTF; CDR3nt: TGTGCCAGCAGCTTGGGGGACGGCAATACCATTCGCACCTTC; v_gene: TRBV11-2; abundance: -; d_gene: -; j_gene: TRBJ1-2
CDR3aa: CASGRTANTEAFF; CDR3nt: TGCGCCAGCGGTAGGACAGCCAACACTGAAGCTTTCTTT; v_gene: TRBV4-1; abundance: -; d_gene: -; j_gene: TRBJ1-1
CDR3aa: CASSDNAPYTF; CDR3nt: TGTGCCAGCAGTGACAACGCTCCCTACACCTTC; v_gene: TRBV25-1; abundance: -; d_gene: -; j_gene: TRBJ1-2
CDR3aa: CASSLDWLAGRYEQYF; CDR3nt: TGTGCCAGCAGCTTAGATTGGCTAGCGGGGAGATACGAGCAGTACTTC; v_gene: TRBV11-2; abundance: -; d_gene: TRBD2; j_gene: TRBJ2-7
CDR3aa: CASSSVFGQAGETQYF; CDR3nt: TGTGCCAGCAGCTCCGTATTCGGACAGGCGGGGGAGACCCAGTACTTC; v_gene: TRBV7-9; abundance: -; d_gene: -; j_gene: TRBJ2-5
CDR3aa: CASNAPGQRTSTDTQYF; CDR3nt: TGTGCCAGCAACGCGCCGGGACAAAGAACTAGCACAGATACGCAGTATTTT; v_gene: TRBV4-2; abundance: -; d_gene: -; j_gene: TRBJ2-3
CDR3aa: CASSQTGAQPQHF; CDR3nt: TGTGCCAGCAGCCAAACGGGGGCTCAGCCCCAGCATTTT; v_gene: TRBV7-2; abundance: -; d_gene: -; j_gene: TRBJ1-5
CDR3aa: CASSFGQDYGYTF; CDR3nt: TGTGCCAGCAGCTTTGGACAGGACTATGGCTACACCTTC; v_gene: TRBV7-9; abundance: -; d_gene: TRBD1; j_gene: TRBJ1-2
CDR3aa: CASIKGQGMNTEAFF; CDR3nt: TGTGCCAGCATTAAGGGACAGGGAATGAACACTGAAGCTTTCTTT; v_gene: TRBV5-4; abundance: once; d_gene: TRBD1; j_gene: TRBJ1-1
CDR3aa: CASSESKRAEAFF; CDR3nt: TGCGCCAGCAGTGAGTCTAAGAGGGCTGAAGCTTTCTTT; v_gene: TRBV10-2; abundance: -; d_gene: -; j_gene: TRBJ1-1
CDR3aa: CATSILWGAAGNEQFF; CDR3nt: TGTGCCACCAGCATTCTTTGGGGGGCCGCGGGCAATGAGCAGTTCTTC; v_gene: TRBV15; abundance: -; d_gene: -; j_gene: TRBJ2-1
CDR3aa: CASSTVVGSNQPQHF; CDR3nt: TGTGCCAGTAGCACGGTCGTGGGGAGCAATCAGCCCCAGCATTTT; v_gene: TRBV19; abundance: few; d_gene: -; j_gene: TRBJ1-5
CDR3aa: CAIHRETQYF; CDR3nt: TGTGCCATCCACAGGGAGACCCAGTACTTC; v_gene: TRBV7-9; abundance: once; d_gene: -; j_gene: TRBJ2-5